This section outlines one T cell receptor beta chain sequence together with its context. The data were obtained in a study of siplizumab effects on memory and regulatory T cells. Trimming at V came to 3 bases and at J to 1 base, leaving 6 bases not matched to a gene. The CDR3 contains 15 residues. In germline, CDR1 is MNHNS, CDR2 SASEGT. Assays covered 95,000 to 100,000 TCR templates per sample. The repertoire was sequenced with immunoSEQ multiplex PCR; TCRdb's copy has only in-frame clones and lacks some. The data show under 150,000 clones, roughly 94% seen once. The source is a human donor in good health. The gene calls are TRBV6-1 and TRBJ2-7; 7 nucleotides line up with TRBD1. Material for sequencing was non-Treg CD4+ T cells sorted from blood. The CDR3, as DNA: TGTGCCAGCAGTGACTTCGGCAGGGGGTCCTACGAGCAGTACTTC. It is translated as CASSDFGRGSYEQYF.